The clone carrying this TCR beta chain was counted only a few times. Its antigen remains unknown. The data are from a study of naive and memory T cell subsets. Regarding the study as a whole: Each distinct alpha or beta sequence counts as one clonotype. A few larger clonotypes appeared in naive repertoires, especially CD8, possibly memory cells re-expressing CD45RA.

An equimolar mix of two oligonucleotides served as the beta constant-region primer for TRBC1 and TRBC2. Ligated cDNA was amplified by four rounds of PCR with nested alpha and beta constant-region primers and SP2. An oligonucleotide with the SP2 primer and a 12-nucleotide UMI was ligated to the cDNA 3' end. TCRdb analysed the UMI-ligation and nested PCR reads with MiXCR anew, one entry per CDR3 protein. The repertoire has around 140,000 distinct CDR3 sequences, 22% of them found once; the top ten carry over 0.09%. The V gene's germline CDR1 is MDHEN and CDR2 SYDVKM. The CDR3 is 16 residues long. V gave up 6 bases and J gave up 0 bases, with 12 bases separating them.

The V gene is TRBV28, the J gene TRBJ2-6; perhaps TRBD1 as D (6 bases). The origin of this receptor is a human donor in good health. Sequencing was done on a sample of naive CD4+ T cells from blood. The CDR3 bases are TGTGCCAGCAGCTGGACAGTCCGCTCTGGGGCCAACGTCCTGACTTTC. Protein product: CASSWTVRSGANVLTF.